This T cell receptor (beta chain) was profiled in a study of glioma-infiltrating T cells after dendritic cell vaccination. Time point in this sample: after dendritic cell vaccination, including at tumor progression/relapse. PBMC were collected before vaccination, two weeks after the third vaccination, and at progression. Study-wide results and limits: Longer survival after dendritic cell vaccination followed higher pretreatment TIL content.

Method: immunoSEQ multiplex PCR; TCRdb's copy keeps in-frame clones and lacks some. The data show 100,000 to 120,000 clones, almost 90% seen once. About this clone: What it binds is unknown.

The CDR3 is 14 residues long. The germline CDR1 and CDR2 sequences are SNHLY and FYNNEI. V was shortened by 7 bases and J by 4 bases, with 16 bases between the two germline ends. The specimen comprised blood, sampled after dendritic cell vaccination. The V call is TRBV2, the J call TRBJ2-5; tentatively, D is TRBD1 (6 bases). This receptor was identified in a human donor with glioblastoma. For the CDR3, the DNA is TGTGCCAGCACCCCCATGAGGGGGACAGAGACCCAGTACTTC. It translates to CASTPMRGTETQYF.